Listed below are T cell receptor beta chains from one sample, sequenced in a study of post-analysis software for immune sequencing data. TCRdb recomputed calls from the PCR reads with MiXCR, one row per CDR3 protein. The profile shows approximately 630,000 distinct CDR3 sequences, 55% to 60% of them singletons. The specimen sequenced was blood. The receptors originated from a girl aged 2-10 years with multiple sclerosis. The CDR3 runs from the conserved cysteine through the conserved F or W. D genes are given only for firm matches. Clone size is given for some rows only: seen once, a few or many times, or a class if the clone is expanded.

j_call: TRBJ2-1; clone_size: few; d_call: TRBD2; v_call: TRBV30; cdr3_nt: TGTGCCTGCAAGGATTTCGGCGGGGGGGCCAATGAGCAGTTCTTC; cdr3_aa: CACKDFGGGANEQFF
j_call: TRBJ1-1; clone_size: .; d_call: TRBD1; v_call: TRBV12-3/TRBV12-4; cdr3_nt: TGTGCCAGCAGTTTTCAGGGGGCTATGACTGAAGCTTTCTTT; cdr3_aa: CASSFQGAMTEAFF
j_call: TRBJ1-2; clone_size: .; d_call: .; v_call: TRBV29-1; cdr3_nt: TGCAGCGTCGTCGTCGCAGCCTATGGCTACACCTTC; cdr3_aa: CSVVVAAYGYTF
j_call: TRBJ2-1; clone_size: .; d_call: .; v_call: TRBV9; cdr3_nt: TGTGCCAGCAGCGTAGTAGGGAGCTCCTACAATGAGCAGTTCTTC; cdr3_aa: CASSVVGSSYNEQFF
j_call: TRBJ2-3; clone_size: .; d_call: .; v_call: TRBV20-1; cdr3_nt: TGCAGTGCTAGAGATACCATGTTTACAGATACGCAGTATTTT; cdr3_aa: CSARDTMFTDTQYF
j_call: TRBJ1-2; clone_size: .; d_call: TRBD1; v_call: TRBV29-1; cdr3_nt: TGCAGCGTTGGGGGACAGGGGAACTATGGCTACACCTTC; cdr3_aa: CSVGGQGNYGYTF
j_call: TRBJ2-1; clone_size: .; d_call: .; v_call: TRBV7-9; cdr3_nt: TGTGCCAGCAGCTTAGACAGGGTCTACAATGAGCAGTTCTTC; cdr3_aa: CASSLDRVYNEQFF
j_call: TRBJ2-5; clone_size: few; d_call: TRBD1; v_call: TRBV6-5; cdr3_nt: TGTGCCAGCAGTTACCTGGGACAGGGGGCGCCCCGAGAGACCCAGTACTTC; cdr3_aa: CASSYLGQGAPRETQYF
j_call: TRBJ2-3; clone_size: many; d_call: TRBD2; v_call: TRBV11-3; cdr3_nt: TGTGCCAGCAGCTTAGATCTCCTAGCGGCTAACACAGATACGCAGTATTTT; cdr3_aa: CASSLDLLAANTDTQYF
j_call: TRBJ1-1; clone_size: .; d_call: .; v_call: TRBV7-8; cdr3_nt: TGTGCCAGCAGCTCCCGCGGAGGGGTGGGCACTGAAGCTTTCTTT; cdr3_aa: CASSSRGGVGTEAFF
j_call: TRBJ1-2; clone_size: many; d_call: TRBD1; v_call: TRBV5-4; cdr3_nt: TGTGCCAGCAGCTTGGACAGGGGTAACTATGGCTACACCTTC; cdr3_aa: CASSLDRGNYGYTF
j_call: TRBJ2-5; clone_size: few; d_call: .; v_call: TRBV5-6; cdr3_nt: TGTGCCAGCAGCTTGGCCGGAATCGTGACTATCCAAGAGACCCAGTACTTC; cdr3_aa: CASSLAGIVTIQETQYF
j_call: TRBJ1-2; clone_size: .; d_call: .; v_call: TRBV4-3; cdr3_nt: TGCGCCAGCAGGCTTTCCCAGGGGTATGGCTACACCTTC; cdr3_aa: CASRLSQGYGYTF
j_call: TRBJ2-1; clone_size: few; d_call: TRBD2; v_call: TRBV5-1; cdr3_nt: TGCGCCAGCAATCGGAGACTAGCGGACAATGAGCAGTTCTTC; cdr3_aa: CASNRRLADNEQFF
j_call: TRBJ2-5; clone_size: few; d_call: TRBD2; v_call: TRBV20-1; cdr3_nt: TGCAGTGCTAGGGGCCTAGCGGGAGATTCGGAGACCCAGTACTTC; cdr3_aa: CSARGLAGDSETQYF
j_call: TRBJ1-6; clone_size: .; d_call: TRBD1; v_call: TRBV6-2/TRBV6-3; cdr3_nt: TGTGCCAGCAGCACGATCCGGGACAGGGTTAGGTCCCTCCACTTT; cdr3_aa: CASSTIRDRVRSLHF
j_call: TRBJ2-1; clone_size: .; d_call: TRBD2; v_call: TRBV6-7; cdr3_nt: TGTGCCAGCAGTAACTACGGGAGGCTCTACAATGAGCAGTTCTTC; cdr3_aa: CASSNYGRLYNEQFF
j_call: TRBJ2-1; clone_size: .; d_call: TRBD1; v_call: TRBV29-1; cdr3_nt: TGCAGCGTTGCCCATTTGGAAGGGGGCGAGCAGTTCTTC; cdr3_aa: CSVAHLEGGEQFF
j_call: TRBJ2-4; clone_size: .; d_call: .; v_call: TRBV13; cdr3_nt: TGTGCCAGCAGCTTATCCGTCCAGAGGGGGAGTGGGGACATTCAGTACTTC; cdr3_aa: CASSLSVQRGSGDIQYF
j_call: TRBJ2-4; clone_size: few; d_call: TRBD1; v_call: TRBV3-1; cdr3_nt: TGTGCCAACAGATCAGGGGGACCAATGACGGACATTCAGTACTTC; cdr3_aa: CANRSGGPMTDIQYF
j_call: TRBJ2-1; clone_size: .; d_call: .; v_call: TRBV20-1; cdr3_nt: TGCAGTGCCTTCGACGGAAACTCCAATGAGCAGTTCTTC; cdr3_aa: CSAFDGNSNEQFF
j_call: TRBJ2-4; clone_size: once; d_call: .; v_call: TRBV27; cdr3_nt: TGTGCCAGCAGGGATACAGGGCTAGCCAAAAACATTCAGTACTTC; cdr3_aa: CASRDTGLAKNIQYF
j_call: TRBJ2-7; clone_size: few; d_call: .; v_call: TRBV4-1; cdr3_nt: TGCGCCAGCAGCCAAGAGGTCCAGGGCCTCTACGAGCAGTACTTC; cdr3_aa: CASSQEVQGLYEQYF
j_call: TRBJ2-1; clone_size: few; d_call: TRBD2; v_call: TRBV7-3; cdr3_nt: TGTGCCAGCAGCCTTCCCCCTAGCGGGAGGTCGAACAATGAGCAGTTCTTC; cdr3_aa: CASSLPPSGRSNNEQFF
j_call: TRBJ2-1; clone_size: .; d_call: .; v_call: TRBV6-2/TRBV6-3; cdr3_nt: TGTGCCAGCAGTTATTTCGTACGTCCCAATGAGCAGTTCTTC; cdr3_aa: CASSYFVRPNEQFF
j_call: TRBJ2-1; clone_size: few; d_call: .; v_call: TRBV5-6; cdr3_nt: TGTGCCAGCAGCTTTACGGGGGCCTACAATGAGCAGTTCTTC; cdr3_aa: CASSFTGAYNEQFF
j_call: TRBJ1-1; clone_size: .; d_call: TRBD1; v_call: TRBV20-1; cdr3_nt: TGCAGTGCATTAGGGGGCCCACTACAGGGGATGAACACTGAAGCTTTCTTT; cdr3_aa: CSALGGPLQGMNTEAFF
j_call: TRBJ2-5; clone_size: few; d_call: TRBD2; v_call: TRBV12-3/TRBV12-4; cdr3_nt: TGTGCCAGCAGCCCATGGACTAGCGATCAAGAGACCCAGTACTTC; cdr3_aa: CASSPWTSDQETQYF
j_call: TRBJ2-1; clone_size: .; d_call: TRBD2; v_call: TRBV29-1; cdr3_nt: TGCAGCGTTGAAGGGCTAGCGGGAGAAAATGAGCAGTTCTTC; cdr3_aa: CSVEGLAGENEQFF
j_call: TRBJ1-1; clone_size: .; d_call: .; v_call: TRBV29-1; cdr3_nt: TGCAGCGTTGATGGGGCGATGAACACTGAAGCTTTCTTT; cdr3_aa: CSVDGAMNTEAFF
j_call: TRBJ2-7; clone_size: once; d_call: .; v_call: TRBV6-1; cdr3_nt: TGTGCCAGCAGCGAACGGGGGAGCTCCTACGAGCAGTACTTC; cdr3_aa: CASSERGSSYEQYF